Shown below are 5 T cell receptor beta chains from a single sample sequenced in a study of cytomegalovirus exposure and HLA in healthy donors. In the PCR, 60 Vbeta and 13 Jbeta primers were used. Profiling relied on immunoSEQ multiplex PCR, and the TCRdb table lists in-frame clones only, not all of them. This sample yields around 200,000 clones, of which roughly 84% are seen a single time; less than 2% belongs to the top ten. Sequenced input: PBMCs. The source is a man aged 50 or older in good health and CMV-seronegative.

The V gene is TRBV27, the J gene TRBJ2-1; tentative D call: TRBD2 (5 bases). This CDR3 has 12 residues. Germline V gene lookup returns CDR1 MNHEY and CDR2 SMNVEV (reference sequence). V was clipped by 5 bases and J by 5 bases, with 7 bases between them. CDR3 sequence: CASSPGNNEQFF. The CDR3 DNA sequence: TGTGCCAGCAGTCCCGGGAACAATGAGCAGTTCTTC.

V and J are TRBV19 and TRBJ2-6; 8 bases fit TRBD1. This CDR3 has 18 residues. After removal of 2 bases from V and 4 bases from J, the junction contained 10 bases not matched to a gene. From germline, CDR1 is LNHDA and CDR2 SQIVND (reference sequence). This CDR3 reads CASSIMGTGRTGANVLTF. The CDR3 coding sequence is TGTGCCAGTAGTATAATGGGGACAGGTCGAACCGGGGCCAACGTCCTGACTTTC.

This clone was detected only a few times. CDR3 in DNA: TGTGCCAGCAGCTTACTTAACACCGGGGAGCTGTTTTTT. Its protein is CASSLLNTGELFF. V gene TRBV7-9 combines with J gene TRBJ2-2; no reliable D call. The V and J ends lost 2 bases and 2 bases respectively, with 3 bases between them. Germline assignment: CDR1 SEHNR and CDR2 FQNEAQ (reference sequence). This CDR3 comprises 13 residues.

The chain combines TRBV7-9 with TRBJ1-3; 8 nucleotides align to TRBD1. V was clipped by 5 bases and J by 0 bases; unmatched bases: 6. This CDR3 is 16 amino acids long. Germline V gene lookup returns CDR1 SEHNR and CDR2 FQNEAQ (reference sequence). In nucleotides, the CDR3 is TGTGCCAGCAGCCACCGGACAGGGAACTCTGGAAACACCATATATTTT. This codes for CASSHRTGNSGNTIYF.

This clone was seen more than once but under ten times. This chain connects TRBV5-4 to TRBJ1-5, with D unclear. V was cut by 0 bases and J by 1 base, with 14 bases left in between. Looked up from germline, CDR1 is SGHNT and CDR2 is YYREEE (reference sequence). The CDR3 covers 17 residues. CDR3 bases: TGTGCCAGCAGCTTGGGCGGGCAGGTAAACAGCAATCAGCCCCAGCATTTT. Translation: CASSLGGQVNSNQPQHF. Drawing the rest from reference TRBV5-4 and TRBJ1-5, the complete variable domain is ETGVTQSPTHLIKTRGQQVTLRCSSQSGHNTVSWYQQALGQGPQFIFQYYREEENGRGNFPPRFSGLQFPNYSSELNVNALELDDSALYLCASSLGGQVNSNQPQHFGDGTRLSIL.